These 13 T cell receptor beta chains originate from one sample sequenced in a study of cytomegalovirus exposure and HLA in healthy donors. Primers for the PCR totalled 60 Vbeta and 13 Jbeta. Libraries were prepared by immunoSEQ multiplex PCR; TCRdb keeps only in-frame clonotypes and omits some of them. The table records 150,000 to 180,000 clones, approximately 80% of them present only once. Sequenced sample: PBMCs. The source of these receptors is a middle-aged woman in good health and CMV-seronegative.

The chain links TRBV6-1 to TRBJ2-3; 8 positions agree with TRBD1. V shed 6 bases, J shed 1 base, and the junction held 6 bases outside the gene matches. Germline V gene sequence: CDR1 MNHNS, CDR2 SASEGT. CDR3 length: 15 residues. In DNA, the CDR3 is TGTGCCAGCAGGGCCAGGGGGCCTGGCACAGATACGCAGTATTTT. This gives the protein CASRARGPGTDTQYF.

The rearrangement links TRBV29-1 to TRBJ1-2; 7 bases are a match to TRBD1. V lost 4 bases to trimming and J lost 0 bases; unmatched junction nucleotides: 5. The CDR3 is 14 amino acids. Germline V gives CDR1 SQVTM, CDR2 ANQGSEA. CDR3 in amino acids: CSVGMGTANYGYTF. The CDR3 nucleotides read TGCAGCGTTGGTATGGGGACAGCTAACTATGGCTACACCTTC.

The genes are TRBV7-2 and TRBJ1-2, with 7 bases fitting TRBD1. Looked up from germline, CDR1 is SGHTA and CDR2 is FQGNSA. CDR3 size: 15 residues. J lost 6 bases, V lost 3 bases, and 10 bases had no gene match. The CDR3 reads CASSFRQDRSNGYTF. The CDR3 DNA follows: TGTGCCAGCAGCTTCAGACAGGACAGGTCTAATGGCTACACCTTC.

The chain has TRBV7-9 and TRBJ1-2; 7 bases line up with TRBD1. CDR1 SEHNR and CDR2 FQNEAQ come from the germline V gene (reference sequence). This CDR3 has 12 amino acids. V was clipped by 8 bases and J by 7 bases; unmatched bases: 7. CDR3 nucleotide sequence: TGTGCCAGCGAAACCGGGACAGCTGGCTACACCTTC. Translation gives CASETGTAGYTF.

The rearrangement joins TRBV6-1 to TRBJ1-5; TRBD1 matches at 11 bases. This CDR3 has 15 residues. The germline V gene has CDR1 MNHNS and CDR2 SASEGT. J was trimmed by 5 bases and V by 5 bases; bases with no gene match: 5. The CDR3 DNA sequence: TGTGCCAGCAGTTGGACAGGGGGCGTAGATCAGCCCCAGCATTTT. Amino acids: CASSWTGGVDQPQHF.

V is TRBV27 and J is TRBJ1-1, with D possibly matching TRBD1 (5 bases). The CDR3 length is 13 residues. V was clipped by 7 bases and J by 0 bases, with 9 bases between them. Looked up from germline, CDR1 is MNHEY and CDR2 is SMNVEV (reference sequence). CDR3 bases: TGTGCCAGCAAAAGGGGCATGAACACTGAAGCTTTCTTT. It is translated as CASKRGMNTEAFF.

The rearrangement links TRBV5-4 to TRBJ1-1; D uncertain. V lost 0 bases, J lost 1 base, and 13 bases lay in between. The CDR3 is 16 residues long. Germline V gene data show CDR1 as SGHNT and CDR2 as YYREEE (reference sequence). CDR3 in DNA: TGTGCCAGCAGCTTGGGGCACCGAACCGCGAACACTGAAGCTTTCTTT. Translated, it gives CASSLGHRTANTEAFF.

The chain joins TRBV7-9 to TRBJ1-3; D unclear. Germline V gene data show CDR1 as SEHNR and CDR2 as FQNEAQ (reference sequence). This CDR3 has 15 residues. Trimming took off 5 bases at V and 0 bases at J, with 11 bases between the two ends. The CDR3 here is CASSPWRSSGNTIYF. The CDR3 nucleotides are TGTGCCAGCAGCCCGTGGAGGAGCTCTGGAAACACCATATATTTT.

The chain has TRBV2 and TRBJ1-5, with D possibly being TRBD1 (5 bases). Germline V gene sequence: CDR1 SNHLY, CDR2 FYNNEI. The CDR3 has 14 amino acids. V dropped 6 bases and J dropped 2 bases, with 11 bases sitting between them. This chain's CDR3 is CASRPRAGNQPQHF. In DNA, the CDR3 is TGTGCCAGCAGACCCAGGGCAGGCAATCAGCCCCAGCATTTT.

V is TRBV7-2 and J is TRBJ1-2, with TRBD1 matching 8 bases. Germline V gene lookup returns CDR1 SGHTA and CDR2 FQGNSA. The CDR3 loop spans 13 amino acids. With 10 bases clipped from V and 5 bases from J, the junction kept 9 bases outside the gene matches. This CDR3 is CATAPGGRYGYTF. CDR3 DNA sequence: TGTGCCACCGCCCCAGGGGGCAGGTATGGCTACACCTTC.

The chain links TRBV11-3 to TRBJ2-3; TRBD2 matches 9 bases. Germline CDR1 SGHNT, CDR2 YENEEA. The CDR3 extends over 17 amino acids. V dropped 3 bases and J dropped 2; count of bases not matched to a gene: 9. CDR3 sequence: CASSFGGLAGSTDTQYF. The CDR3 DNA reads as TGTGCCAGCAGCTTCGGGGGGCTAGCGGGATCCACAGATACGCAGTATTTT.

The V call is TRBV11-1, the J call TRBJ2-5; no clear D. The CDR3 contains 12 residues. Trimming took 2 bases from V and 4 from J, leaving 5 bases between them. CDR1 is SGHAT, CDR2 FQDESV, per germline (reference sequence). Here the CDR3 reads CASSLRGETQYF. The CDR3 region has the DNA TGTGCCAGCAGCTTACGAGGAGAGACCCAGTACTTC. Full variable domain (missing parts from reference TRBV11-1 and TRBJ2-5): EAEVAQSPRYKITEKSQAVAFWCDPISGHATLYWYRQILGQGPELLVQFQDESVVDDSQLPKDRFSAERLKGVDSTLKIQPAELGDSAMYLCASSLRGETQYFGPGTRLLVL.

J is TRBJ2-7 and V is TRBV28; D is perhaps TRBD2 (7 bases). Trimming stripped 2 bases from V and 5 bases from J, with 16 bases between. The CDR3 runs 15 residues. Germline assignment: CDR1 MDHEN and CDR2 SYDVKM. The CDR3 sequence: CASSLDARGGHEQYF. The CDR3 coding sequence is TGTGCCAGCAGTTTAGATGCCAGGGGAGGGCACGAGCAGTACTTC.